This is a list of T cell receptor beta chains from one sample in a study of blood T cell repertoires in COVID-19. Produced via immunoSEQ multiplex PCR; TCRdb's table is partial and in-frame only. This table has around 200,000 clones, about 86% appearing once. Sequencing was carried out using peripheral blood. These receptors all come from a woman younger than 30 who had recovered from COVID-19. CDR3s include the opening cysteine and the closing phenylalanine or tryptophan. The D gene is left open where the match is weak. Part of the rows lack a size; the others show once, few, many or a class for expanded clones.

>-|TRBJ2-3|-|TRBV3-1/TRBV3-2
TGTGCCAGCAGCCAAGCAACAGGGTATGTCGCAGATACGCAGTATTTT
CASSQATGYVADTQYF
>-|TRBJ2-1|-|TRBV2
TGTGCCAGCAGTGGTGGGGGGAGCTCCTACAATGAGCAGTTCTTC
CASSGGGSSYNEQFF
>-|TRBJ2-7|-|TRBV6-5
TGTGCCAGCAGTCTAAGACAGGCTTACGACGAGCAGTACTTC
CASSLRQAYDEQYF
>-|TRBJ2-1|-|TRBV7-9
TGTGCCAGCAGCCTAGGACGGGGCTCCTACAATGAGCAGTTCTTC
CASSLGRGSYNEQFF
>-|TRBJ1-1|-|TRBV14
TGTGCCAGCAGCCAAAGATTCACGGGGAACACTGAAGCTTTCTTT
CASSQRFTGNTEAFF
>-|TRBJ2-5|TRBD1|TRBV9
TGTGCCAGCAGCGTAGGGGACAGGGGAGAGACCCAGTACTTC
CASSVGDRGETQYF
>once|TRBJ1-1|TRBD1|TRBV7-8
TGTGCCAGCAGCTCCGCGGGACAGATGAATGAAGCTTTCTTT
CASSSAGQMNEAFF
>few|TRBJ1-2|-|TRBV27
TGTGCCAGCAGTTTCGGGGTTTTTAACTATGGCTACACCTTC
CASSFGVFNYGYTF
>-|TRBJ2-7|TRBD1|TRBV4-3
TGCGCCAGCAGCCATTCCGGGACAGGGGCCTACGAGCAGTACTTC
CASSHSGTGAYEQYF
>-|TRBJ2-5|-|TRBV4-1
TGCGCCAGCAGCCGTAGACAGCTTCAAGAGACCCAGTACTTC
CASSRRQLQETQYF
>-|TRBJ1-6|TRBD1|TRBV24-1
TGTGCCACCAGTGATGGACAGGGAAGTTCACCCCTCCACTTT
CATSDGQGSSPLHF
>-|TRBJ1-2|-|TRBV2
TGTGCCAGCCGCCTCGGAGGGTACTATGGCTACACCTTC
CASRLGGYYGYTF
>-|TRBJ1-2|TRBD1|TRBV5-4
TGTGCCAGCAGCTTGCAGGGGGCGGATGGCTACACCTTC
CASSLQGADGYTF
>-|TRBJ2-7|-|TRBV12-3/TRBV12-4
TGTGCCAGCAGTTTAGCACTCGAGCAGTACTTC
CASSLALEQYF
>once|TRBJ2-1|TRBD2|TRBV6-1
TGTGCCAGCAGTGGGGAGGGACTAGCGGGGGGGAATGAGCAGTTCTTC
CASSGEGLAGGNEQFF
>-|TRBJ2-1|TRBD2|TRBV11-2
TGTGCCAGCAGCTCGACTAGCGGGAGTTCGTCGAATGAGCAGTTCTTC
CASSSTSGSSSNEQFF
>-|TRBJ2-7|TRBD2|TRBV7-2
TGTGCCAGCAGCAGAGGGCAGACGGGCGGGGGGGAGCAGTACTTC
CASSRGQTGGGEQYF
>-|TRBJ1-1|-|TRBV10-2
TGCGCCAGCAGTGAGTTAGAGAACACTGAAGCTTTCTTT
CASSELENTEAFF
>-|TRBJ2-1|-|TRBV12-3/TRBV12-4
TGTGCCAGCAGTTTGCTAGTAGGCAATGAGCAGTTCTTC
CASSLLVGNEQFF
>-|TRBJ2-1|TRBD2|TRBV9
TGTGCCAGCAGCGTAGACCTAGCGGGGGGGCATGAGCAGTTCTTC
CASSVDLAGGHEQFF
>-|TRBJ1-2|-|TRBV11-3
TGTGCCAGCAGCTCAGATATTGGCTACACCTTC
CASSSDIGYTF
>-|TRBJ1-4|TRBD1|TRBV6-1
TGTGCCAGCAGTTGGGGACAGGGACGGGGTGAAAAACTGTTTTTT
CASSWGQGRGEKLFF
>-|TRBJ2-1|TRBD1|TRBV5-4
TGTGCCAGCAGCCACCGGGACAGCCCCAATGAGCAGTTCTTC
CASSHRDSPNEQFF
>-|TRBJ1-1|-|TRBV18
TGTGCCAGCTCACCACCGAGCAGGGGAAGCACTGAAGCTTTCTTT
CASSPPSRGSTEAFF
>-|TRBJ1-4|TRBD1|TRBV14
TGTGCCAGCAGCAAGACCACAGGGGATCCTAATGAAAAACTGTTTTTT
CASSKTTGDPNEKLFF
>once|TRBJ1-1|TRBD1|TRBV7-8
TGTGCCAGCAGCCGTACGAATACACCAACAGGGGACTGGCGTGAAGCTTTCTTT
CASSRTNTPTGDWREAFF
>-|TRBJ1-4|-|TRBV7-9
TGTGCCAGCAGCTTCGGGGAAATAAGGGTTGAAAAACTGTTTTTT
CASSFGEIRVEKLFF
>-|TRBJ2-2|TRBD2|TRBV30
TGTGCCCGCCAAAGGACTAGCGGGAGCGGCGGCGGGGAGCTGTTTTTT
CARQRTSGSGGGELFF
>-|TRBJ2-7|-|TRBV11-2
TGTGCCAGCAGTGGGGGGAAGCAGTACTTC
CASSGGKQYF
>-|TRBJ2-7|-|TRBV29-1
TGCAGCGTTGAATTTCAGGGCTTACAGTACTTC
CSVEFQGLQYF
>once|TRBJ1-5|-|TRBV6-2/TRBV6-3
TGTGCCAGCAGTTATTATACAGGGAATCAGCCCCAGCATTTT
CASSYYTGNQPQHF
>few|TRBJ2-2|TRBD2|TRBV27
TGTGCCAGCAATGGGAGGGGTAGGGGCACCGGGGAGCTGTTTTTT
CASNGRGRGTGELFF
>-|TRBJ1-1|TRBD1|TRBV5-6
TGTGCCAGCAGCGGGGGGACAGAGGAAGCTTTCTTT
CASSGGTEEAFF
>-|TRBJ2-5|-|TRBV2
TGTGCCAGCGTGGGTGACAGAGAGCAAGAGACCCAGTACTTC
CASVGDREQETQYF
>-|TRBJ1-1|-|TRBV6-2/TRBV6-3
TGTGCCAGCAGCGCCCGGGGGGCGGTGAACACTGAAGCTTTCTTT
CASSARGAVNTEAFF
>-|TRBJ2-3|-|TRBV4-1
TGCGCCAGCAGCCTTTACCTAGCTACCACAGATACGCAGTATTTT
CASSLYLATTDTQYF
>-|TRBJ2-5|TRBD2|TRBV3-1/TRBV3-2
TGTGCCAGCAGCCAAGCCGGGACTAGCATAATAGAGACCCAGTACTTC
CASSQAGTSIIETQYF
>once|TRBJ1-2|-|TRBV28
TGTGCCAGCAGTTTAGGGGGGGTCAATAACTATGGCTACACCTTC
CASSLGGVNNYGYTF
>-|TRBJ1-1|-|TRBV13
TGTGCCAGCAGCTTGGGGGGGACGAACACTGAAGCTTTCTTT
CASSLGGTNTEAFF
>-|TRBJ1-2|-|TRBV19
TGTGCCAGTCGGGTAGGGGATGGCTACACCTTC
CASRVGDGYTF
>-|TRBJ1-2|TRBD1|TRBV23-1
TGCGCCAGCAGTCAATCGGGCAGGGGGCGGAATGGCTACACCTTC
CASSQSGRGRNGYTF
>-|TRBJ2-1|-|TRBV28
TGTGCCAGCAGTCCCAGGATTAATGAGCAGTTCTTC
CASSPRINEQFF
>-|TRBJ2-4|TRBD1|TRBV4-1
TGCGCCAGCAGCCAACTCCCAAGGACAGGGAGCGACATTCAGTACTTC
CASSQLPRTGSDIQYF
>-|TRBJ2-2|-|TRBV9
TGTGCCAGCAGCCCGAGACAGAACACCGGGGAGCTGTTTTTT
CASSPRQNTGELFF
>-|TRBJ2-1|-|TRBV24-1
TGTGCCACCAGTCCTAGGGGTTGGAATGAGCAGTTCTTC
CATSPRGWNEQFF
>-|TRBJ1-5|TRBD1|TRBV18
TGTGCCAGCTCACCGACAGGGGAGCGGTCGCCCCAGCATTTT
CASSPTGERSPQHF
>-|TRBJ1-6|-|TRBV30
TGTGCCTGGACTAGGGGAAGGTATTCACCCCTCCACTTT
CAWTRGRYSPLHF
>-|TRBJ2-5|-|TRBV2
TGTGCCACCCTCCGGGGGGCTAAAGAGACCCAGTACTTC
CATLRGAKETQYF
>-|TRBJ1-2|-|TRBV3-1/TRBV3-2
TGTGCCAGCAGCCAAAGACGGGATAACGATGGCTACACCTTC
CASSQRRDNDGYTF
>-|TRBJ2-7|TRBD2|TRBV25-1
TGTGCCAGCAGTGAGGGACTAGATGGGCAGTACTTC
CASSEGLDGQYF
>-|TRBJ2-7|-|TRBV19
TGTGCCAGTAGTATGGGCCTAATCTACGAGCAGTACTTC
CASSMGLIYEQYF
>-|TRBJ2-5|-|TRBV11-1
TGTGCCAGCACCCGTTTGTCAAAACGGGGGGAGACCCAGTACTTC
CASTRLSKRGETQYF
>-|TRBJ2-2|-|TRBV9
TGTGCCAGCAGCCCTAGCCCCGGACAGCTGAACACCGGGGAGCTGTTTTTT
CASSPSPGQLNTGELFF
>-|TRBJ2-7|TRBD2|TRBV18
TGTGCCAGCTCACCACCTACAGCGGGGGCTCTCTACGAGCAGTACTTC
CASSPPTAGALYEQYF
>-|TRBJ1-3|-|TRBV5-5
TGTGCCAGCAGCTGGGACATTCGGGCCTCTGGAAACACCATATATTTT
CASSWDIRASGNTIYF
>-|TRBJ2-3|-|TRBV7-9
TGTGCCAGCAGCTCTCTACCTAGCACAGATACGCAGTATTTT
CASSSLPSTDTQYF